These T cell receptor beta chains were read from a single sample in a study of technical replicates of blood from four donors. The table came from immunoSEQ multiplex PCR; TCRdb's copy has only in-frame clones and leaves some out. The table shows about 62,000 clones, with nearly 90% occurring only once. The sample taken for sequencing was PBMCs. The receptor source for this set is a human donor in good health. Some clones in this sample may be carry-over from other donors' samples. Both conserved end residues are part of each CDR3. Each record gives: V gene, J gene, D gene, clone size, CDR3 DNA, CDR3 protein. D genes are given only for firm matches. Expanded clones get a size class; other rows say once, few or many, or leave the size out.

V gene: TRBV6-1
J gene: TRBJ1-3
D gene: -
clone size: -
CDR3 DNA: TGTGCCAGCAGTGAAGCATCGGTCTCTGGAAACACCATATATTTT
CDR3 protein: CASSEASVSGNTIYF

V gene: TRBV19
J gene: TRBJ2-3
D gene: TRBD2
clone size: -
CDR3 DNA: TGTGCCAGTAGTATTCTAGCGGGAGCGAGCACAGATACGCAGTATTTT
CDR3 protein: CASSILAGASTDTQYF

V gene: TRBV11-2
J gene: TRBJ2-7
D gene: -
clone size: -
CDR3 DNA: TGTGCCAGCAGCCGGGCGGGAGGACAGGGGACAGGCGAGCAGTACTTC
CDR3 protein: CASSRAGGQGTGEQYF

V gene: TRBV19
J gene: TRBJ1-5
D gene: TRBD1
clone size: -
CDR3 DNA: TGTGCCAGTAGTATGTGGGACAGGCCCCAGCATTTT
CDR3 protein: CASSMWDRPQHF

V gene: TRBV4-3
J gene: TRBJ2-5
D gene: TRBD2
clone size: -
CDR3 DNA: TGCGCCAGCAGCCAAGGACTAGCGCAAGGAGAGACCCAGTACTTC
CDR3 protein: CASSQGLAQGETQYF

V gene: TRBV6-6
J gene: TRBJ1-5
D gene: -
clone size: -
CDR3 DNA: TGTGCCAGCACTTTAGAGGGTCAGCCCCAGCATTTT
CDR3 protein: CASTLEGQPQHF

V gene: TRBV5-5
J gene: TRBJ2-1
D gene: TRBD2
clone size: -
CDR3 DNA: TGTGCCAGCAGCTCAACTAGCGGGGGTCGCTACAATGAGCAGTTCTTC
CDR3 protein: CASSSTSGGRYNEQFF

V gene: TRBV4-3
J gene: TRBJ2-1
D gene: TRBD2
clone size: -
CDR3 DNA: TGCGCCAGCAGCCAGTCAGCCCGACTAGCCCTATCCGACAATGAGCAGTTCTTC
CDR3 protein: CASSQSARLALSDNEQFF

V gene: TRBV7-3
J gene: TRBJ2-6
D gene: -
clone size: once
CDR3 DNA: TGTGCCAGCAGCTACCTCAGGCCCGTCGGGGCCAACGTCCTGACTTTC
CDR3 protein: CASSYLRPVGANVLTF

V gene: TRBV7-2
J gene: TRBJ1-5
D gene: TRBD1
clone size: -
CDR3 DNA: TGTGCCAGCAGCCTTCAACAGGGGCAGCCCCAGCATTTT
CDR3 protein: CASSLQQGQPQHF

V gene: TRBV10-3
J gene: TRBJ1-6
D gene: -
clone size: -
CDR3 DNA: TGTGCCATCAGTGAGGGGACTATTAATTCACCCCTCCACTTT
CDR3 protein: CAISEGTINSPLHF

V gene: TRBV7-3
J gene: TRBJ2-7
D gene: TRBD2
clone size: -
CDR3 DNA: TGTGCCAGCAGCTTAAGTAGCGGGAGTCGCTACGAGCAGTACTTC
CDR3 protein: CASSLSSGSRYEQYF

V gene: TRBV7-9
J gene: TRBJ2-3
D gene: -
clone size: once
CDR3 DNA: TGTGCCAGCAGCCCCCAGAGGAGCACAGATACGCAGTATTTT
CDR3 protein: CASSPQRSTDTQYF

V gene: TRBV6-5
J gene: TRBJ2-2
D gene: -
clone size: -
CDR3 DNA: TGTGCCAGCAGTCTCGACAGACATCCCGGGGAGCTGTTTTTT
CDR3 protein: CASSLDRHPGELFF

V gene: TRBV30
J gene: TRBJ2-3
D gene: -
clone size: medium-sized
CDR3 DNA: TGTGCCTGGAGTTGGGCAGTATTAACAGATACGCAGTATTTT
CDR3 protein: CAWSWAVLTDTQYF

V gene: TRBV7-9
J gene: TRBJ2-2
D gene: -
clone size: once
CDR3 DNA: TGTGCCAGCAGCTTGGTCCCCGCCCCCGGCGGGGAGCTGTTTTTT
CDR3 protein: CASSLVPAPGGELFF

V gene: TRBV6-5
J gene: TRBJ2-1
D gene: -
clone size: -
CDR3 DNA: TGTGCCAGCAGTTACACCAGGGATGAGCAGTTCTTC
CDR3 protein: CASSYTRDEQFF